Listed here are 24 T cell receptor beta chains from one sample, sequenced in a study of early T cells in non-severe SARS-CoV-2 infection. TCRdb re-derived calls from the 5' RACE reads in MiXCR, one entry per CDR3 protein. The sample has some 45,000 distinct CDR3 sequences; about 6.5% are singletons. The starting material was whole blood, obtained at baseline. The receptors originated from an adult who was a healthcare worker with PCR-confirmed SARS-CoV-2 infection or an uninfected control (not recorded which).

This clonotype occurred a few times. This sequence joins TRBV29-1 and TRBJ1-2, with TRBD1 as a possible D gene (5 bases). Deletions cut 5 bases from V and 0 bases from J, with 10 bases between. Germline CDR1 is SQVTM and CDR2 is ANQGSEA. The CDR3 totals 13 residues. CDR3 in amino acids: CSVSRAANYGYTF. The DNA of the CDR3 is TGCAGCGTTTCCAGGGCGGCTAACTATGGCTACACCTTC.

This clonotype occurred many times. In nucleotides, the CDR3 is TGCAGTGCTCGGGACAGGCTAACAGGTGGCTCCTACAATGAGCAGTTCTTC. Its protein product is CSARDRLTGGSYNEQFF. The chain recombines TRBV20-1 with TRBJ2-1; 8 nucleotides agree with TRBD1. Per germline, CDR1 DFQATT and CDR2 SNEGSKA (reference sequence). The CDR3 spans 17 residues. V lost 5 bases and J lost 0; bases outside the gene matches: 12.

This clonotype was detected ten times or more. The rearrangement links TRBV20-1 to TRBJ2-1, with TRBD2 matching 10 bases. Germline trimming cut 4 bases from V and 5 bases from J; bases unmatched to any gene: 8. The CDR3 is made up of 15 amino acids. Germline lookup yields CDR1 DFQATT and CDR2 SNEGSKA (reference sequence). CDR3 nucleotides: TGCAGTGCTATAGCCTGGACTAGCGGAAACAATGAGCAGTTCTTC. Translation gives CSAIAWTSGNNEQFF.

This clonotype showed up many times. The J gene is TRBJ2-2, the V gene TRBV12-3 or TRBV12-4; no definite D call. This CDR3 comprises 11 residues. V was cut by 8 bases and J by 8 bases, with 9 bases left in between. CDR3 residues: CASSFRGELFF. CDR3 coding DNA: TGTGCCAGCTCCTTCCGTGGGGAGCTGTTTTTT.

The genes are TRBV12-3 or TRBV12-4 and TRBJ1-1, with D tentatively TRBD1 (5 bases). The length of the CDR3 is 15 residues. V lost 6 bases and J 0 bases, leaving 14 bases between the germline ends. CDR3 nucleotide sequence: TGTGCCAGCAGCGCAGGGTTTTACATGAACACTGAAGCTTTCTTT. This encodes CASSAGFYMNTEAFF.

This clonotype has ten or more counts. This chain uses TRBV9 with TRBJ2-2; no firm D call. This CDR3 region has 13 residues. The germline V gene has CDR1 SGDLS and CDR2 YYNGEE. The V end was cut by 2 bases, the J end by 0 bases, with 2 bases between. DNA for the CDR3: TGTGCCAGCAGCGTTACGAACACCGGGGAGCTGTTTTTT. Translated, it gives CASSVTNTGELFF.

This clonotype has just a few counts. V gene TRBV7-6 combines with J gene TRBJ2-3; TRBD1 matches 9 bases. The CDR3 runs to 14 residues. Trimming took 4 bases from V and 3 from J; bases not matched to a gene: 2. CDR1 SGHVS and CDR2 FNYEAQ come from the germline V gene. The CDR3 is CASSYGTGTDTQYF. The CDR3 nucleotides are TGTGCCAGCAGCTACGGGACAGGGACAGATACGCAGTATTTT. Using reference TRBV7-6 and TRBJ2-3 for the parts outside the CDR3, the full variable domain is GAGVSQSPRYKVTKRGQDVALRCDPISGHVSLYWYRQALGQGPEFLTYFNYEAQQDKSGLPNDRFSAERPEGSISTLTIQRTEQRDSAMYRCASSYGTGTDTQYFGPGTRLTVL.

The chain uses TRBV20-1 and TRBJ1-2; D gene uncertain. Per the germline V gene, CDR1 is DFQATT and CDR2 is SNEGSKA (reference sequence). The CDR3 contains 12 residues. The V end was cut by 5 bases, the J end by 4 bases, with 11 bases between. CDR3 amino acids: CSAPTRVYGYTF. CDR3 DNA: TGCAGTGCTCCGACCCGAGTCTATGGCTACACCTTC.

Ten or more counts support this clonotype. The chain uses TRBV20-1 and TRBJ1-2; no reliable D call. V lost 6 bases and J lost 4, with 9 bases in between. This CDR3 region has 11 residues. The germline V gene has CDR1 DFQATT and CDR2 SNEGSKA (reference sequence). The CDR3 DNA reads TGCAGTGCGGCAGGAAGCTATGGCTACACCTTC. Its protein is CSAAGSYGYTF.

This rearrangement joins TRBV4-1 to TRBJ2-1; TRBD2 matches 14 bases. The CDR3 has 15 residues. Germline values: CDR1 MGHRA, CDR2 YSYEKL. The V and J ends lost 2 bases and 10 bases, in that order; junction bases with no gene match: 4. The CDR3 is CASSQPGTSGGEQFF. CDR3 sequence (DNA): TGCGCCAGCAGCCAACCCGGGACTAGCGGGGGCGAGCAGTTCTTC.

This clonotype was detected ten times or more. This rearrangement joins TRBV20-1 to TRBJ2-7; D unresolved. V lost 5 bases and J 6 bases, leaving 11 bases between the germline ends. Germline loops: CDR1 DFQATT, CDR2 SNEGSKA (reference sequence). The length of the CDR3 is 11 residues. Here the CDR3 reads CSAWQKTEQYF. The CDR3 nucleotides are TGCAGTGCTTGGCAGAAAACCGAGCAGTACTTC.

This clonotype was seen repeatedly, ten times or more. The genes are TRBV28 and TRBJ1-5; D is possibly TRBD1 (5 bases). Deletions cut 3 bases from V and 12 bases from J, with 9 bases between. The CDR3 is 11 residues long. Germline V gives CDR1 MDHEN, CDR2 SYDVKM. The CDR3 reads CASSFQGSQHF. For the CDR3, the DNA is TGTGCCAGCAGTTTCCAGGGCAGCCAGCATTTT.

The V call is TRBV11-2, the J call TRBJ2-7; D gene uncertain. CDR1 SGHAT and CDR2 FQNNGV come from the germline V gene. This CDR3 contains 14 residues. Between the trimmed V and J ends, which lost 5 bases and 2 bases, there was a span of 13 bases. In nucleotides, the CDR3 is TGTGCCAGCAGCACGTTGACGGAGCCCTACGAGCAGTACTTC. This gives the protein CASSTLTEPYEQYF.

There are many counts of this clonotype. The chain recombines TRBV14 with TRBJ2-7, with D perhaps matching TRBD1 (6 bases). The CDR3 is made up of 15 amino acids. Per germline, CDR1 SGHDN and CDR2 FVKESK. Trimming shortened V by 6 bases and J by 3 bases, and 18 bases separated the two germline ends. CDR3 protein: CASSPNQGHLYEQYF. DNA of the CDR3: TGTGCCAGCAGTCCGAACCAGGGACATCTCTACGAGCAGTACTTC.

CDR3 in amino acids: CASIRSTEAFF. For the CDR3, the DNA is TGTGCCAGCATAAGATCCACTGAAGCTTTCTTT. The chain combines TRBV2 with TRBJ1-1; no clear D gene. V shed 7 bases and J shed 4 bases, with 7 bases lying between them. The CDR3 consists of 11 residues. Germline V CDR1 and CDR2: SNHLY, FYNNEI.

The sample holds many counts of this clonotype. This CDR3 is CASSFSYSNQPQHF. CDR3 nucleotide sequence: TGTGCCAGCAGTTTCTCGTATAGCAATCAGCCCCAGCATTTT. This sequence joins TRBV12-3 or TRBV12-4 and TRBJ1-5; no firm D call. Deletions cut 3 bases from V and 0 bases from J, with 6 bases between. The CDR3 loop spans 14 amino acids.

In its sample, this clonotype was seen many times. The rearrangement joins TRBV5-1 to TRBJ2-4, with 8 bases that match TRBD2. This CDR3 has 16 residues. CDR1 is SGHRS, CDR2 YFSETQ, per germline. After removal of 0 bases from V and 7 bases from J, the junction contained 9 bases not matched to a gene. Here the CDR3 DNA reads TGCGCCAGCAGCTTGGCCGTGCTAGCGGGTGCGAACATTCAGTACTTC. Protein: CASSLAVLAGANIQYF. The entire variable domain, with the rest obtained from reference TRBV5-1 and TRBJ2-4, is as follows: KAGVTQTPRYLIKTRGQQVTLSCSPISGHRSVSWYQQTPGQGLQFLFEYFSETQRNKGNFPGRFSGRQFSNSRSEMNVSTLELGDSALYLCASSLAVLAGANIQYFGAGTRLSVL.

This clonotype was picked up a small number of times. The chain is built from TRBV20-1 and TRBJ1-2, with 8 bases matching TRBD1. CDR3 length: 13 amino acids. With V trimmed by 4 bases and J by 5 bases, 6 bases remained unmatched. Germline CDR1 DFQATT, CDR2 SNEGSKA (reference sequence). CDR3 amino acids: CSATTGGEYGYTF. DNA for the CDR3: TGCAGTGCTACCACAGGGGGTGAATATGGCTACACCTTC.

This clonotype was counted at least ten times. The chain has TRBV6-5 and TRBJ2-7; no clear D. The CDR3 sequence is 13 residues long. Germline loops: CDR1 MNHEY, CDR2 SVGAGI. Trimming removed 6 bases at V and 3 bases at J, with 12 bases between. The CDR3 bases are TGTGCCAGCAGAACCGGACCTAACTACGAGCAGTACTTC. This sequence encodes CASRTGPNYEQYF.

As to this clonotype: A read error is possible here, since a much larger clone lies one base away. This chain links TRBV20-1 with TRBJ2-7; D unresolved. V was shortened by 5 bases and J by 2 bases, with 7 bases between the two germline ends. Germline V gene sequence: CDR1 DFQATT, CDR2 SNEGSKA (reference sequence). The CDR3 covers 11 residues. CDR3 loop: CSAPQTYEQYF. CDR3 DNA sequence: TGCAGTGCTCCTCAGACCTACGAGCAGTACTTC.

V is TRBV7-2 and J is TRBJ2-5, with D maybe TRBD1 (6 bases). In germline, CDR1 is SGHTA, CDR2 FQGNSA. The V end lost 5 bases, the J end lost 12 bases, and 16 bases lay between the germline ends. The CDR3 runs 12 residues. CDR3 in amino acids: CASSVQGRTKYF. The CDR3 region has the DNA TGTGCCAGCAGCGTACAGGGACGGACAAAGTACTTC.

This clonotype was picked up many times. The CDR3 loop reads CASSLRGAKAEAFF. The CDR3 nucleotides are TGTGCCAGCAGCTTACGGGGGGCCAAAGCTGAAGCTTTCTTT. This rearrangement joins TRBV7-9 to TRBJ1-1, with D maybe TRBD1 (6 bases). Trimming left V 2 bases short and J 6 bases short, with 13 bases between. CDR1 is SEHNR, CDR2 FQNEAQ, per germline (reference sequence). CDR3 length equals 14 residues. The complete variable domain, with remaining parts taken from reference TRBV7-9 and TRBJ1-1, reads DTGVSQNPRHKITKRGQNVTFRCDPISEHNRLYWYRQTLGQGPEFLTYFQNEAQLEKSRLLSDRFSAERPKGSFSTLEIQRTEQGDSAMYLCASSLRGAKAEAFFGQGTRLTVV.

This clonotype has more than one count but fewer than ten. The genes are TRBV19 and TRBJ2-1, with D perhaps given as TRBD1 or TRBD2 (6 bases each). Trimming removed 4 bases from V and 9 bases from J, with 16 bases in between. The CDR3 spans 14 residues. Germline V gene sequence: CDR1 LNHDA, CDR2 SQIVND (reference sequence). This CDR3 is CASSTEGGPFEQFF. Written as DNA, the CDR3 is TGTGCCAGTAGTACGGAAGGGGGGCCGTTTGAGCAGTTCTTC.

This clonotype was seen ten or more times. This chain uses TRBV5-1 with TRBJ2-1; D not resolved. The CDR3 loop spans 15 amino acids. Trimming took 3 bases from V and 0 from J, leaving 10 bases between them. Germline V gene lookup returns CDR1 SGHRS and CDR2 YFSETQ. The CDR3 here is CASSYYSSSYNEQFF. The CDR3 DNA sequence: TGCGCCAGCAGCTACTACAGCAGCTCCTACAATGAGCAGTTCTTC.